What follows are 23 T cell receptor beta chains derived from one specimen sequenced in a study of regulatory T cells in long-lasting Graves disease. Arm-PCR of CDR3 regions with iRepertoire HTBI primers generated TCR beta libraries. TCRdb reprocessed the multiplex PCR reads via MiXCR and lists one record per CDR3 protein. The table has about 420,000 distinct CDR3 sequences, about a quarter seen once. Time point specified: persistent/refractory GD, antithyroid drugs over 5 years with positive TRAb. PBMC RNA was the source of the TCR library. Here the sequenced sample was peripheral blood mononuclear cells (PBMCs), taken when the disease was refractory, from a patient treated with antithyroid drugs. Receptors were obtained from a female donor with Graves disease.

This clonotype was found a few times. The V gene is TRBV19, the J gene TRBJ1-3, with D unclear. The CDR3 has 13 amino acids. V was clipped by 4 bases and J by 4 bases, with 8 bases between them. CDR1 LNHDA and CDR2 SQIVND come from the germline V gene (reference sequence). This chain's CDR3 is CASSTGAGNTIYF. The CDR3 region has the DNA TGTGCCAGTAGTACGGGTGCGGGAAACACCATATATTTT.

The genes are TRBV5-1 and TRBJ2-5, with 9 bases lining up with TRBD1. The CDR3 is 17 amino acids. Germline V gene sequence: CDR1 SGHRS, CDR2 YFSETQ. V lost 3 bases and J lost 7; bases outside the gene matches: 16. CDR3 sequence: CASSWGQGVWGNGTQYF. CDR3 nucleotide sequence: TGCGCCAGCAGCTGGGGACAGGGCGTTTGGGGAAACGGGACCCAGTACTTC.

The chain carries TRBV4-2 and TRBJ1-1, with TRBD1 matching 10 bases. Germline values: CDR1 LGHNA, CDR2 YNFKEQ. The CDR3 runs to 16 residues. J was trimmed by 0 bases and V by 8 bases; bases with no gene match: 9. The chain's CDR3 is CASVDRGPRMNTEAFF. The CDR3 DNA reads as TGTGCCAGCGTCGACAGGGGGCCTAGGATGAACACTGAAGCTTTCTTT.

At least ten counts were recorded for this clonotype. V is TRBV5-1 and J is TRBJ1-1; D not certain. CDR3 length equals 14 residues. Per the germline V gene, CDR1 is SGHRS and CDR2 is YFSETQ. V was clipped by 3 bases and J by 2 bases, with 11 bases between them. The CDR3 loop reads CASSSALSNTEAFF. Written as DNA, the CDR3 is TGCGCCAGCAGCTCGGCTCTGTCTAACACTGAAGCTTTCTTT.

The genes are TRBV19 and TRBJ2-7, with 10 bases that match TRBD2. This CDR3 is 15 amino acids long. Germline V gene data show CDR1 as LNHDA and CDR2 as SQIVND (reference sequence). V shed 5 bases and J 1 base; nucleotides not matched to a gene: 5. The CDR3 DNA reads TGTGCCAGTAGTCCGACTAGCGGGCCTTCCTACGAGCAGTACTTC. Residues: CASSPTSGPSYEQYF.

In its sample, this clonotype was seen a few times. V is TRBV10-3 and J is TRBJ2-2, with TRBD1 matching over 8 bases. The CDR3 extends over 15 amino acids. Losses at the gene ends were 3 bases for V and 4 bases for J; bases not matched to a gene: 4. Germline CDR1 is ENHRY and CDR2 is SYGVKD. CDR3 loop: CAISDNRGSTGELFF. CDR3 sequence (DNA): TGTGCCATCAGTGATAACAGGGGGAGCACCGGGGAGCTGTTTTTT.

In its sample, this clonotype was seen many times. CDR3 protein: CASSEAWHPSGLLYNEQFF. The CDR3 coding sequence is TGTGCCAGCAGTGAAGCGTGGCACCCCTCTGGTCTACTTTACAATGAGCAGTTCTTC. V and J are TRBV2 and TRBJ2-1, with D uncertain. The CDR3 contains 19 residues. The V gene's germline CDR1 is SNHLY and CDR2 FYNNEI. The V and J ends lost 0 bases and 4 bases respectively, with 22 bases between them.

The chain is built from TRBV18 and TRBJ1-6; TRBD1 matches 7 bases. The V segment lost 3 bases and the J segment 5 bases; nucleotides outside the gene matches: 4. The CDR3 is 15 residues long. Germline V CDR1 and CDR2: KGHSH, LQKENI. The CDR3 DNA reads TGTGCCAGCTCACCCCGACAGGGCGATAATTCACCCCTCCACTTT. The encoded protein is CASSPRQGDNSPLHF. Filled out from reference TRBV18 and TRBJ1-6, the complete variable domain reads NAGVMQNPRHLVRRRGQEARLRCSPMKGHSHVYWYRQLPEEGLKFMVYLQKENIIDESGMPKERFSAEFPKEGPSILRIQQVVRGDSAAYFCASSPRQGDNSPLHFGNGTRLTVT.

Notes on this clonotype: One junction end does not reproduce the germline sequence, and a read error may be involved. The DNA of the CDR3 is TGTGCCGGCAGCCAGACTTTAAGGTCACCAAGGACCCCAATGGATAAAGAGACCCAGTACTTC. It is translated as CAGSQTLRSPRTPMDKETQYF. V gene TRBV3-1 combines with J gene TRBJ2-5; no definite D call. The CDR3 extends over 21 amino acids. Germline CDR1 and CDR2: LGHDT and YNNKEL (reference sequence).

This clonotype has ten or more counts. The chain is built from TRBV2 and TRBJ1-2; D remains ambiguous. CDR1 is SNHLY, CDR2 FYNNEI, per germline. The CDR3 runs 15 residues. With 3 bases removed from V and 4 bases from J, the gap between germline ends came to 15 bases. The CDR3 DNA is TGTGCCAGCAGTGACCCTTCGACACGTGTCTATGGCTACACCTTC. It translates to CASSDPSTRVYGYTF. Complete variable domain (other parts from reference TRBV2 and TRBJ1-2): EPEVTQTPSHQVTQMGQEVILRCVPISNHLYFYWYRQILGQKVEFLVSFYNNEISEKSEIFDDQFSVERPDGSNFTLKIRSTKLEDSAMYFCASSDPSTRVYGYTFGSGTRLTVV.

This clonotype was seen only once. V gene TRBV20-1 combines with J gene TRBJ1-5, with D unresolved. The CDR3 is 14 amino acids. The V end was cut by 7 bases, the J end by 0 bases, with 13 bases between. CDR1 is DFQATT and CDR2 is SNEGSKA in the germline V gene (reference sequence). The CDR3: CSVISRNSNQPQHF. CDR3 DNA: TGCAGTGTTATAAGTCGGAATAGCAATCAGCCCCAGCATTTT.

This clonotype was seen a few times. V and J are TRBV5-4 and TRBJ1-1; possible D gene TRBD1, 5 bases. The CDR3 spans 15 residues. CDR1 is SGHNT, CDR2 YYREEE, per germline (reference sequence). V shed 4 bases and J shed 2 bases, with 15 bases lying between them. The CDR3 reads CASSAIRQINTEAFF. CDR3 sequence (DNA): TGTGCCAGCAGCGCCATTAGACAGATTAACACTGAAGCTTTCTTT.

This clonotype was picked up many times. The V and J genes are TRBV12-3 or TRBV12-4 and TRBJ2-7, with 8 bases fitting TRBD2. V gave up 4 bases and J gave up 0 bases; unmatched junction bases: 8. This CDR3 is 16 amino acids long. The CDR3 nucleotides are TGTGCCAGCAGTTCCCCTTTCGGGAGGGCCTCCTACGAGCAGTACTTC. This translates into CASSSPFGRASYEQYF.

Only one count was recorded for this clonotype. The J gene is TRBJ2-7, the V gene TRBV19; tentatively, D is TRBD1 (5 bases). CDR1 and CDR2 (germline): LNHDA, SQIVND (reference sequence). The CDR3 is 17 amino acids. Trimming stripped 9 bases from V and 5 bases from J, with 29 bases between. CDR3 bases: TGTGCCAGCAGCTTGGCCCGGGTGGGGATAAGGGGCCACGAGCAGTACTTC. This codes for CASSLARVGIRGHEQYF.

Concerning this clonotype: A much larger clone differs from this one at a single base, so this may be a read error. The J gene is TRBJ2-7, the V gene TRBV28, with TRBD2 matching over 10 bases. The CDR3 covers 15 residues. Germline V gene lookup returns CDR1 MDHEN and CDR2 SYDVKM. CDR3 DNA sequence: TGTGCCGGCAGTCCATGGGTAGCGGGAGGTAACGAGCAGTACTTC. Translated, it gives CAGSPWVAGGNEQYF.

In its sample, this clonotype was seen a few times. DNA of the CDR3: TGTGCCAGTAGGGACAGGGGGATTGGCGAGCAGTACTTC. Protein: CASRDRGIGEQYF. The genes are TRBV19 and TRBJ2-7; 10 bases agree with TRBD1. V was clipped by 6 bases and J by 6 bases; unmatched bases: 5. This CDR3 has 13 amino acids. Germline-derived CDR1 and CDR2 are LNHDA and SQIVND (reference sequence). The complete variable domain, with remaining parts taken from reference TRBV19 and TRBJ2-7, reads DGGITQSPKYLFRKEGQNVTLSCEQNLNHDAMYWYRQDPGQGLRLIYYSQIVNDFQKGDIAEGYSVSREKKESFPLTVTSAQKNPTAFYLCASRDRGIGEQYFGPGTRLTVT.

The chain carries TRBV7-9 and TRBJ2-1; TRBD1 matches at 10 bases. This CDR3 contains 18 residues. Germline lookup yields CDR1 SEHNR and CDR2 FQNEAQ (reference sequence). V lost 1 base, J lost 4 bases, and 10 bases stayed unmatched. In nucleotides, the CDR3 is TGTGCCAGCAGCTTAGGAAGGAGCCGGGACAGGGGTTACAATGAGCAGTTCTTC. It yields the protein CASSLGRSRDRGYNEQFF.

This clonotype has only a few counts. This sequence joins TRBV20-1 and TRBJ1-1; TRBD1 agrees at 7 bases. V dropped 0 bases and J dropped 0; count of bases not matched to a gene: 4. Germline CDR1 reads DFQATT; CDR2 reads SNEGSKA (reference sequence). The CDR3 has 15 residues. The CDR3 DNA reads as TGCAGTGCTAGAGATATACAGGGGATGAACACTGAAGCTTTCTTT. This encodes CSARDIQGMNTEAFF.

This clonotype was detected ten times or more. V is TRBV6-1 and J is TRBJ1-2; D possibly corresponds to TRBD1 (5 bases). Germline values: CDR1 MNHNS, CDR2 SASEGT. There are 11 residues in the CDR3. V lost 8 bases and J 6 bases, leaving 10 bases between the germline ends. CDR3 bases: TGTGCCAGCGGGGCAGGGCATGGCTACACCTTC. Residues: CASGAGHGYTF.

About this clonotype itself: The CDR3 end shows no conserved phenylalanine or tryptophan, and so a read error is likely. In nucleotides, the CDR3 is TGCGCCAGCAGCTTGTCTTACGGCGAGCAGTACCTC. Encoded protein: CASSLSYGEQYL. The V and J genes are TRBV5-1 and TRBJ2-7; unclear D gene. The germline V gene encodes CDR1 SGHRS and CDR2 YFSETQ. Between the trimmed V and J ends, which lost 1 base and 6 bases, there was a span of 8 bases. CDR3 length: 12 residues.

On this clonotype itself: A junction boundary mismatches the germline segment, possibly from a read error. The genes are TRBV29-1 and TRBJ2-4; unclear D gene. Germline CDR1 reads SQVTM; CDR2 reads ANQGSEA. This CDR3 spans 14 amino acids. DNA for the CDR3: TGCAGCGTAGCCATAGACTTAGCCAAAAACACTCAGTACTTC. Protein product: CSVAIDLAKNTQYF.

This clonotype was counted ten times or more. The chain couples TRBV28 to TRBJ1-2; D is unresolved. V shed 5 bases and J shed 3 bases, with 10 bases lying between them. CDR3 length equals 13 residues. From germline, CDR1 is MDHEN and CDR2 SYDVKM. CDR3 bases: TGTGCCAGCAGTGACAACCGCGACTATGGCTACACCTTC. Its protein is CASSDNRDYGYTF.

This chain uses TRBV6-2 or TRBV6-3 with TRBJ2-7, with a possible D match to TRBD1 (8 bases). Per germline, CDR1 MNHEY and CDR2 SVGEGT. V shed 6 bases and J shed 1 base, with 16 bases lying between them. CDR3 length: 15 residues. The CDR3 sequence is CASRPTGGGSYEQYF. The CDR3 nucleotides are TGTGCCAGCAGGCCTACAGGGGGGGGATCCTACGAGCAGTACTTC.